This note documents a single T cell receptor beta chain sequence. The assay was immunoSEQ multiplex PCR, and TCRdb's table has in-frame clones only and misses some. The sample lists around 15,000 clones, 50% to 75% occurring once. The data were taken from a study of CD4+ T cells in melanoma. The V gene lost 4 bases and the J gene lost 2 bases, with 21 bases spanning the gap. CDR1 and CDR2 (germline): PRHDT, FYEKMQ (reference sequence). This CDR3 is 17 amino acids long. The genes are TRBV13 and TRBJ2-7; possibly TRBD2 for D (5 bases). This TCR was sampled from a human donor with melanoma. The sample consisted of cells from a culture (not recorded whether cultured in vitro). CDR3 bases: TGTGCCAGCAGCTCAAGACTAAAGGGTTTCGTGGCCTACGAGCAGTACTTC. Protein sequence: CASSSRLKGFVAYEQYF.